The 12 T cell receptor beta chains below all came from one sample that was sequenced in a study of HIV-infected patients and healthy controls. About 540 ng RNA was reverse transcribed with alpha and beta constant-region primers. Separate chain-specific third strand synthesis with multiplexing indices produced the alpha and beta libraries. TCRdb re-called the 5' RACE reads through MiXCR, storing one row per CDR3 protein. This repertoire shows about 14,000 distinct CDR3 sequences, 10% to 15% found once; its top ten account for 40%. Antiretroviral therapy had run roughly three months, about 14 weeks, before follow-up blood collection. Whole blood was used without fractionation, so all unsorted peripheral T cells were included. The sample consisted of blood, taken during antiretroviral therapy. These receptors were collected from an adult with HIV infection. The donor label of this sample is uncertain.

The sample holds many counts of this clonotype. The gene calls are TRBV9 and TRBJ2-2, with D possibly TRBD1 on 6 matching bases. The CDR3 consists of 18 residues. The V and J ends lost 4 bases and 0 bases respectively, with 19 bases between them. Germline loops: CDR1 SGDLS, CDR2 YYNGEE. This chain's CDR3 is CASSPHWQGSTNTGELFF. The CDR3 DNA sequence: TGTGCCAGCAGCCCACATTGGCAGGGGTCTACGAACACCGGGGAGCTGTTTTTT.

The CDR3 DNA reads as TGTGCCAGCAGAGCCCCACTAGCGGGAGGTCTCGGCGAGCAGTACTTC. Translating gives CASRAPLAGGLGEQYF. The gene calls are TRBV6-1 and TRBJ2-7; 12 nucleotides match TRBD2. J was trimmed by 6 bases and V by 6 bases; bases with no gene match: 12. Germline V gene data show CDR1 as MNHNS and CDR2 as SASEGT. The CDR3 runs to 16 residues.

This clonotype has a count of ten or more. CDR3 residues: CAISESETGVSEQYF. The CDR3, as DNA: TGTGCCATCAGTGAGTCAGAGACAGGGGTTTCCGAGCAGTACTTC. The rearrangement links TRBV10-3 to TRBJ2-7; 8 bases fit TRBD1. CDR3 size: 15 residues. Germline V gene sequence: CDR1 ENHRY, CDR2 SYGVKD. V shed 0 bases and J 6 bases; nucleotides not matched to a gene: 7.

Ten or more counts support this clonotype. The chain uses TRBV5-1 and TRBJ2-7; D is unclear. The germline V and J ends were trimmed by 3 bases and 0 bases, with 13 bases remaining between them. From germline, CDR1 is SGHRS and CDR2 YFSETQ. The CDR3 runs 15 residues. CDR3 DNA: TGCGCCAGCAGCTCGCATCCGGACCGCTCCTACGAGCAGTACTTC. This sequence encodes CASSSHPDRSYEQYF.

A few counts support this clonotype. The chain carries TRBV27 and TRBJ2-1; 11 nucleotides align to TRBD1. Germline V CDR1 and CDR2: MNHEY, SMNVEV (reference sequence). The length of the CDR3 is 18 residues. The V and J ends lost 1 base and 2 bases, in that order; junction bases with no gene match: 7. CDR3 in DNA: TGTGCCAGCAGTTTATTGGGACGGGGACAGGGGGCCTACAATGAGCAGTTCTTC. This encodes CASSLLGRGQGAYNEQFF.

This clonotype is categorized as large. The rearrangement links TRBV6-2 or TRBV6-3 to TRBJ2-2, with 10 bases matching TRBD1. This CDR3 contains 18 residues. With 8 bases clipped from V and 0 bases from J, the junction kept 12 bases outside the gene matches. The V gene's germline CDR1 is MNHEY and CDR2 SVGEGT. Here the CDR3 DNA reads TGTGCCAGCTATTACTCGTCGACAGGGGGCCCGAACACCGGGGAGCTGTTTTTT. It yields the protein CASYYSSTGGPNTGELFF.

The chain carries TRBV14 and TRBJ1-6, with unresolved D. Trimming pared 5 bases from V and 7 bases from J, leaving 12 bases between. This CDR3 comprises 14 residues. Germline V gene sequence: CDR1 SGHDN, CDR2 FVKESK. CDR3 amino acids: CASSEGILNSPLHF. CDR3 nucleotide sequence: TGTGCCAGCAGCGAAGGGATTCTCAATTCACCCCTCCACTTT. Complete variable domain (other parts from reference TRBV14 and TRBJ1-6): EAGVTQFPSHSVIEKGQTVTLRCDPISGHDNLYWYRRVMGKEIKFLLHFVKESKQDESGMPNNRFLAERTGGTYSTLKVQPAELEDSGVYFCASSEGILNSPLHFGNGTRLTVT.

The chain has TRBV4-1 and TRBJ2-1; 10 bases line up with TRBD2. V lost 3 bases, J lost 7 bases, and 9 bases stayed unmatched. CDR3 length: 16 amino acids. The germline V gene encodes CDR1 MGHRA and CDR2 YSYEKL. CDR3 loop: CASSHPRAGGGNEQFF. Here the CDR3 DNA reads TGCGCCAGCAGCCATCCCCGAGCGGGGGGGGGGAATGAGCAGTTCTTC.

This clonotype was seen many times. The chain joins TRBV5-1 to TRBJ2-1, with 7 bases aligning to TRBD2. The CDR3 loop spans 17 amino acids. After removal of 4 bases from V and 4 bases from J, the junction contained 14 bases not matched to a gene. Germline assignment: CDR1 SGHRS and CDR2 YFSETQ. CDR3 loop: CASSRRASGGDYNEQFF. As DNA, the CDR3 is TGCGCCAGCAGCCGCCGGGCTAGTGGGGGGGATTACAATGAGCAGTTCTTC. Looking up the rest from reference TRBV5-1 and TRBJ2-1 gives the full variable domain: KAGVTQTPRYLIKTRGQQVTLSCSPISGHRSVSWYQQTPGQGLQFLFEYFSETQRNKGNFPGRFSGRQFSNSRSEMNVSTLELGDSALYLCASSRRASGGDYNEQFFGPGTRLTVL.

CDR3 coding DNA: TGTGCCAGCAGCCGGACAAGCTCCGAGCAGTACTTC. Protein sequence: CASSRTSSEQYF. The genes are TRBV6-5 and TRBJ2-7; tentatively, D is TRBD1 (5 bases). CDR1 is MNHEY and CDR2 is SVGAGI in the germline V gene. This CDR3 region has 12 residues. The V end lost 6 bases, the J end lost 6 bases, and 12 bases lay between the germline ends.

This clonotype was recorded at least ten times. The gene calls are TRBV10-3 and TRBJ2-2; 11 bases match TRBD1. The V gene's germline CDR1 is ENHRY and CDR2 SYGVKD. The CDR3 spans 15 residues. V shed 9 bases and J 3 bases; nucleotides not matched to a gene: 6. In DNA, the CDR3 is TGTGCCATTCAAAGGACAGGGGGCGACACCGGGGAGCTGTTTTTT. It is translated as CAIQRTGGDTGELFF.

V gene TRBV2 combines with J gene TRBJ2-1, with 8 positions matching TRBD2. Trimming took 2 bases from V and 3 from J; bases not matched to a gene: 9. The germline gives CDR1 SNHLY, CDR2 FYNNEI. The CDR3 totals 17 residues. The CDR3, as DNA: TGTGCCAGCAGTGAATTATTAGAGCGGGAGCACTACAATGAGCAGTTCTTC. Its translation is CASSELLEREHYNEQFF.